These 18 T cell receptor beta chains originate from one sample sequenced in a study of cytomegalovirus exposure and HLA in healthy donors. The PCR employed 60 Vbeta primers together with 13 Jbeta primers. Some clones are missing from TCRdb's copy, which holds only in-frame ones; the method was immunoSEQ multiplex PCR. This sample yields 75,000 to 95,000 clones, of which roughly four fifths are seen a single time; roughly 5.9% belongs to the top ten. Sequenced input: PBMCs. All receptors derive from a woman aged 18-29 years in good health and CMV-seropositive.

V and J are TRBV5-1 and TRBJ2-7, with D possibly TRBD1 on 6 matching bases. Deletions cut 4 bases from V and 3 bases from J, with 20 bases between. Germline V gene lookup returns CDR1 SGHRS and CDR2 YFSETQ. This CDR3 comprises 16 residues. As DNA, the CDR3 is TGCGCCAGCAGCCCCGACAGGCTTTACAGAGACTACGAGCAGTACTTC. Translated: CASSPDRLYRDYEQYF.

CDR3 sequence: CATSRDLGTGLGYTF. CDR3 bases: TGTGCCACCAGCAGAGATCTAGGGACAGGTTTGGGCTACACCTTC. V and J are TRBV15 and TRBJ1-2, with 8 bases fitting TRBD1. This CDR3 has 15 amino acids. Germline CDR1 and CDR2: LNHNV and YYDKDF (reference sequence). Trimming cost V 0 bases and J 8 bases; bases outside gene matches: 8.

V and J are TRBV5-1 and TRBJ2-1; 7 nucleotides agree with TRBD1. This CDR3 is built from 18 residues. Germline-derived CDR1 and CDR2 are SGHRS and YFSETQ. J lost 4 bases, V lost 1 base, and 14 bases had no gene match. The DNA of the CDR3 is TGCGCCAGCAGCTTGATGGGTGCGATGAGGGGGCAATACAATGAGCAGTTCTTC. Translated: CASSLMGAMRGQYNEQFF.

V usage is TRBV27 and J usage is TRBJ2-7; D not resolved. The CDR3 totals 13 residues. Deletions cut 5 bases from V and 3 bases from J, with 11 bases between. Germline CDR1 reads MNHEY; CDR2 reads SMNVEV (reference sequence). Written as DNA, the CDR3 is TGTGCCAGCAGTCTAACTATTGACTACGAGCAGTACTTC. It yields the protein CASSLTIDYEQYF.

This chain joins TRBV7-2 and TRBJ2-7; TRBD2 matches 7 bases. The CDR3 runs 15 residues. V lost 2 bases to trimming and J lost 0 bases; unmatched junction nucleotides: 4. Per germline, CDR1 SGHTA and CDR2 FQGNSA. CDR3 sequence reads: CASSLRTSVSYEQYF. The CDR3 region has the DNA TGTGCCAGCAGCTTAAGAACTAGCGTCTCCTACGAGCAGTACTTC.

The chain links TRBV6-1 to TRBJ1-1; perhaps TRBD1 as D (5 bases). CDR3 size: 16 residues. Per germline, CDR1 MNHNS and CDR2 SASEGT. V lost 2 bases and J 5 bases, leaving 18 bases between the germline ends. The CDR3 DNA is TGTGCCAGCAGTGAATTCCGAGGACCCCGGGGGACTGAAGCTTTCTTT. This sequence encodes CASSEFRGPRGTEAFF.

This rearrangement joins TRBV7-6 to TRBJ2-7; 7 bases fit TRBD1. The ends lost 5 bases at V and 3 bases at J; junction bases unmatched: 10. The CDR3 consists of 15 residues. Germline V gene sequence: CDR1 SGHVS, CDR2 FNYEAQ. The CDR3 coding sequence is TGTGCCAGCAGCCCCCCCAGGGACAGAAGCTACGAGCAGTACTTC. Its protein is CASSPPRDRSYEQYF.

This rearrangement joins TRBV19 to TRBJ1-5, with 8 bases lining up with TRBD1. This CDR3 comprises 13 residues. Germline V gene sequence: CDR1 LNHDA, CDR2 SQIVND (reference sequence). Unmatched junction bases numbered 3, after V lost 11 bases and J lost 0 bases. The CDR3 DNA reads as TGTGCCGGGGGACAGGATAGCAATCAGCCCCAGCATTTT. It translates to CAGGQDSNQPQHF.

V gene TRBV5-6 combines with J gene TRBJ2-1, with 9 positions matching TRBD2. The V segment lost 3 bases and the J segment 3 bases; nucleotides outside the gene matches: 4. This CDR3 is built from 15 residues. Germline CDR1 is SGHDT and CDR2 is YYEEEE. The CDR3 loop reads CASSSREGLYNEQFF. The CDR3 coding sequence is TGTGCCAGCAGCTCGCGGGAGGGCCTCTACAATGAGCAGTTCTTC.

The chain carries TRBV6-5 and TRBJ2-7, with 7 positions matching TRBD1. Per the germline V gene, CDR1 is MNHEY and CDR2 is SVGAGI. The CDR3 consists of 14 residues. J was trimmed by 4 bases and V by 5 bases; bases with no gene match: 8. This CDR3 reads CASSAAGGVYEQYF. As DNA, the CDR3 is TGTGCCAGCAGTGCAGCAGGGGGAGTATACGAGCAGTACTTC.

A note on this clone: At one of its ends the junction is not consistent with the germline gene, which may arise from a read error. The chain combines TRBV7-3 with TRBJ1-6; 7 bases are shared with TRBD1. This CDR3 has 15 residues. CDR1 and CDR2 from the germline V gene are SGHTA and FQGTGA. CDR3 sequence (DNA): TGTTCCAGCAGCTCGCGACAGGGAGTGGGCGCACCCCTCCACTTT. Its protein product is CSSSSRQGVGAPLHF. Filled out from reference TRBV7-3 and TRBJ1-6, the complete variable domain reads GAGVSQTPSNKVTEKGKYVELRCDPISGHTALYWYRQSLGQGPEFLIYFQGTGAADDSGLPNDRFFAVRPEGSVSTLKIQRTERGDSAVYLCSSSSRQGVGAPLHFGNGTRLTVT.

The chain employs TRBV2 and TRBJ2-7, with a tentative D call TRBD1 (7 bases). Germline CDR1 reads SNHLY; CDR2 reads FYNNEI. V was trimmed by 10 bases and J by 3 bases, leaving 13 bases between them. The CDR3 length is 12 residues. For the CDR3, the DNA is TGTGCCATTAGACAGGGAGGCTACGAGCAGTACTTC. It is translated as CAIRQGGYEQYF.

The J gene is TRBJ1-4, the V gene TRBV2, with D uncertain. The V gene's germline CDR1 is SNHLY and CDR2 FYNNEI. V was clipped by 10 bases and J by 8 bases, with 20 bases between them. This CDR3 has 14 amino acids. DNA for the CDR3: TGTGCCACCGAAAGTGGGATACCGGGGGAAAAACTGTTTTTT. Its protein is CATESGIPGEKLFF.

CDR3 sequence reads: CATSRRGGGTEAFF. The CDR3 DNA is TGTGCCACCAGCAGAAGGGGAGGGGGGACTGAAGCTTTCTTT. The chain combines TRBV15 with TRBJ1-1; weak D call: TRBD1 (6 bases). Germline values: CDR1 LNHNV, CDR2 YYDKDF (reference sequence). This CDR3 spans 14 amino acids. V dropped 2 bases and J dropped 5 bases, with 12 bases sitting between them.

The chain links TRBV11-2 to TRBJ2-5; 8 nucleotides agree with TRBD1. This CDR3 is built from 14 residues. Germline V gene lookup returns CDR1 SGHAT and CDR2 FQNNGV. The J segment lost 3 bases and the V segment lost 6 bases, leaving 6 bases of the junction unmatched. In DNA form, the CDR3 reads TGTGCCAGCAGGGGACAGGTCGGGGAAGAGACCCAGTACTTC. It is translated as CASRGQVGEETQYF.

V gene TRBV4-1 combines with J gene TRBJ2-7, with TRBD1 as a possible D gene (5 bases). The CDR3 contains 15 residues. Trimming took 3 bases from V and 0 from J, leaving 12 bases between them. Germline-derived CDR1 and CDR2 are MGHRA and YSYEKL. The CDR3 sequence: CASSHDSLGSYEQYF. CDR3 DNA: TGCGCCAGCAGCCACGACAGTCTTGGCTCCTACGAGCAGTACTTC.

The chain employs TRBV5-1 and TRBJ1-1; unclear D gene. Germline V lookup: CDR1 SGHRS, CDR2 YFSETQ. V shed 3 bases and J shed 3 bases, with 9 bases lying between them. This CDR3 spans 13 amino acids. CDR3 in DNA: TGCGCCAGCAGCTCCGAGGTTGACACTGAAGCTTTCTTT. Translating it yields CASSSEVDTEAFF.

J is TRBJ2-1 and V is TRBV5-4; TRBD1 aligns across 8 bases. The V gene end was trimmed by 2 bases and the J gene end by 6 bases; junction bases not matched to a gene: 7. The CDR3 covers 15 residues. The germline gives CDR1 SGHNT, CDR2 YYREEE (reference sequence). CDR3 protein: CASSFPPGQANEQFF. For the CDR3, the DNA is TGTGCCAGCAGCTTCCCACCGGGACAGGCCAATGAGCAGTTCTTC.